The 7 T cell receptor beta chains listed next were all sequenced from one sample in a study of shared clonotypes between healthy human individuals. Assay used: immunoSEQ multiplex PCR; TCRdb lists only in-frame clones, some missing. The table lists approximately 740,000 clones, around 93% of them singletons. Naive CD8 cells were CD45RO-negative, positively selected for CCR7, excluding terminally differentiated effector memory CD45RA+ cells. The sequenced sample was naive CD8+ T cells sorted from blood. The receptors shown here come from a man in his thirties or forties in good health.

This clone was seen once. V gene TRBV5-4 combines with J gene TRBJ2-5; the D gene is possibly TRBD2 (5 bases). V was trimmed by 3 bases and J by 5 bases, leaving 17 bases between them. This CDR3 contains 15 residues. Germline CDR1 reads SGHNT; CDR2 reads YYREEE (reference sequence). The CDR3 DNA reads as TGTGCCAGCAGCTCTGCTAGCCCGGAGACGGAGACCCAGTACTTC. Translation: CASSSASPETETQYF. The full variable domain, with the rest looked up from reference TRBV5-4 and TRBJ2-5, is ETGVTQSPTHLIKTRGQQVTLRCSSQSGHNTVSWYQQALGQGPQFIFQYYREEENGRGNFPPRFSGLQFPNYSSELNVNALELDDSALYLCASSSASPETETQYFGPGTRLLVL.

The V and J genes are TRBV10-1 and TRBJ2-7; 14 bases agree with TRBD2. This CDR3 is built from 17 residues. The trim removed 4 bases at V and 1 base at J, leaving 6 bases unmatched. Germline V gene data show CDR1 as WNHNN and CDR2 as SYGVQD (reference sequence). The CDR3 DNA follows: TGCGCCAGCAGTGTTCCTGGGACTAGCGGGAGTTCCTACGAGCAGTACTTC. Translating gives CASSVPGTSGSSYEQYF.

The chain uses TRBV2 and TRBJ2-3; D is ambiguous. CDR3 length: 15 residues. Deletions cut 3 bases from V and 8 bases from J, with 18 bases between. Germline lookup yields CDR1 SNHLY and CDR2 FYNNEI. This CDR3 is CASSENLGFTGTQYF. The CDR3, as DNA: TGTGCCAGCAGTGAGAATTTGGGCTTCACGGGTACGCAGTATTTT.

The V gene is TRBV27, the J gene TRBJ2-6; D call uncertain. V shed 8 bases and J shed 0 bases, with 8 bases lying between them. Germline V gene data show CDR1 as MNHEY and CDR2 as SMNVEV (reference sequence). This CDR3 has 14 residues. The CDR3 nucleotides are TGTGCCAGCTTTGACCTCTCTGGGGCCAACGTCCTGACTTTC. It encodes CASFDLSGANVLTF. Variable domain in full (rest from reference TRBV27 and TRBJ2-6): EAQVTQNPRYLITVTGKKLTVTCSQNMNHEYMSWYRQDPGLGLRQIYYSMNVEVTDKGDVPEGYKVSRKEKRNFPLILESPSPNQTSLYFCASFDLSGANVLTFGAGSRLTVL.

The gene calls are TRBV10-3 and TRBJ2-7, with TRBD2 matching over 9 bases. This CDR3 has 14 residues. Germline V gene data show CDR1 as ENHRY and CDR2 as SYGVKD. Trimming at V came to 4 bases and at J to 5 bases, leaving 6 bases not matched to a gene. The CDR3 region is CAISGVAGVNEQYF. CDR3 DNA sequence: TGTGCCATCAGTGGGGTAGCGGGAGTTAACGAGCAGTACTTC.

The rearrangement links TRBV28 to TRBJ2-5, with 9 bases fitting TRBD1. The CDR3 is 15 amino acids. Germline loops: CDR1 MDHEN, CDR2 SYDVKM. J was trimmed by 5 bases and V by 1 base; bases with no gene match: 5. The CDR3 here is CASSLLQGARETQYF. The CDR3 DNA reads TGTGCCAGCAGTTTATTACAGGGGGCGCGGGAGACCCAGTACTTC.

The chain carries TRBV18 and TRBJ2-1, with a possible D match to TRBD1 (6 bases). Trimming took 3 bases from V and 5 from J, leaving 8 bases between them. Germline V gene sequence: CDR1 KGHSH, CDR2 LQKENI. The CDR3 is 13 residues long. CDR3: CASSPTGNNEQFF. The CDR3 DNA reads as TGTGCCAGCTCACCTACAGGGAACAATGAGCAGTTCTTC.